Shown below are 6 T cell receptor beta chains from a single sample sequenced in a study of spatial heterogeneity in lung cancer. Time point of the sample: sample taken at primary tumor resection. These receptors lack a known antigen. Points from the study as a whole: Tracking of tumor mutation counts was seen in expanded intratumoral alpha and beta TCR counts.

From the 5' RACE reads, TCRdb called clonotypes with MiXCR, one entry per CDR3 protein. This table has about 22,000 distinct CDR3 sequences, approximately 2.8% appearing once. The input for sequencing was lung tumor tissue, taken at surgery. The receptors shown here come from a male donor with early-stage non-small cell lung cancer.

This clonotype was recorded many times. The V call is TRBV11-2, the J call TRBJ1-2; D gene uncertain. With 0 bases removed from V and 7 bases from J, the gap between germline ends came to 15 bases. CDR3 size: 15 residues. The germline V gene has CDR1 SGHAT and CDR2 FQNNGV. Here the CDR3 DNA reads TGTGCCAGCAGCTTAGAACGGCAGTCTTATCGTGGCTACACCTTC. Residues: CASSLERQSYRGYTF.

The table lists this clonotype with many counts. The J gene is TRBJ1-4, the V gene TRBV3-1; D remains unclear. Trimming cost V 2 bases and J 0 bases, with 10 bases left between them. CDR1 LGHDT and CDR2 YNNKEL come from the germline V gene (reference sequence). The CDR3 contains 16 residues. The DNA for the CDR3 is TGTGCCAGCAGCCAAAGAGGGTCTGCAACTAATGAAAAACTGTTTTTT. It translates to CASSQRGSATNEKLFF.

This clonotype was counted many times. This chain links TRBV20-1 with TRBJ1-1; D gene unclear. The V and J ends lost 5 bases and 0 bases respectively, with 10 bases between them. The CDR3 contains 13 residues. Per germline, CDR1 DFQATT and CDR2 SNEGSKA (reference sequence). This CDR3 is CSAAIVMNTEAFF. CDR3 in DNA: TGCAGTGCTGCGATCGTAATGAACACTGAAGCTTTCTTT.

This clonotype was recorded many times. The chain employs TRBV6-1 and TRBJ1-1; the match to TRBD1 covers 9 bases. This CDR3 is built from 14 residues. Germline V gene lookup returns CDR1 MNHNS and CDR2 SASEGT. The J segment lost 5 bases and the V segment lost 5 bases, leaving 6 bases of the junction unmatched. The CDR3 sequence is CASSSDRGLTEAFF. The CDR3 nucleotides read TGTGCCAGCAGTTCGGACAGGGGTCTTACTGAAGCTTTCTTT.

This clonotype was observed at least ten times. The gene calls are TRBV27 and TRBJ1-1; D unresolved. The V gene lost 2 bases and the J gene lost 5 bases, with 12 bases spanning the gap. The CDR3 is made up of 14 amino acids. Germline V CDR1 and CDR2: MNHEY, SMNVEV (reference sequence). CDR3 protein: CASSLTQSGTEAFF. The CDR3 bases are TGTGCCAGCAGTTTAACACAGTCTGGTACTGAAGCTTTCTTT.

At least ten counts were recorded for this clonotype. The chain carries TRBV29-1 and TRBJ2-1, with D maybe TRBD1 (5 bases). The CDR3 length is 15 residues. The V end was cut by 4 bases, the J end by 7 bases, with 20 bases between. Germline assignment: CDR1 SQVTM and CDR2 ANQGSEA. The CDR3 sequence: CSVGRPLGETNEQFF. The CDR3 DNA is TGCAGCGTTGGTCGGCCTTTAGGGGAAACGAATGAGCAGTTCTTC.